A selection of T cell receptor beta chains follows, all from one sample in a study of blood T cell repertoires in COVID-19. Profiling relied on immunoSEQ multiplex PCR, and the TCRdb table lists in-frame clones only, not all of them. This sample has 110,000 to 150,000 clones; about 80% occur once, and the top ten carry approximately 3%. The sample comprised peripheral blood. The receptors originated from a woman aged 80 or over with acute or convalescent COVID-19. Both conserved end residues are part of each CDR3. D genes are given only for firm matches. Clone size is not always given. Where it is, it says once, few, many or a class for expanded clones.

D gene	clone size	V gene	J gene	CDR3 DNA	CDR3 protein
NA	NA	TRBV19	TRBJ2-4	TGTGCCAGTAGTGCCACTCGAAGTACGACCAAAAACATTCAGTACTTC	CASSATRSTTKNIQYF
TRBD1	NA	TRBV7-2	TRBJ1-2	TGTGCCAGCAGCATCCGCTGGACAGGGACTGGCTACACCTTC	CASSIRWTGTGYTF
NA	NA	TRBV5-5	TRBJ1-2	TGTGCCAGCAGCTCGAGGAATGACTATGGCTACACCTTC	CASSSRNDYGYTF
NA	NA	TRBV25-1	TRBJ2-3	TGTGCCAGCAGCAGGGAAAGGACAGATACGCAGTATTTT	CASSRERTDTQYF
NA	NA	TRBV7-2	TRBJ2-6	TGTGCCAGCAGCCCCCGACTAGTAAGGGATCCCTCTGGGGCCAACGTCCTGACTTTC	CASSPRLVRDPSGANVLTF
TRBD1	NA	TRBV6-5	TRBJ2-7	TGTGCCAGCAGGAACGGACAGGGAGGTACCTACGAGCAGTACTTC	CASRNGQGGTYEQYF
NA	NA	TRBV4-1	TRBJ1-6	TGCGCCAGCAGCCTCGTGGGGGGGGACTCCTATAATTCACCCCTCCACTTT	CASSLVGGDSYNSPLHF
NA	NA	TRBV12-5	TRBJ1-6	TGTGCTAGTGGTTTGGTACCCACTCCCTTTTTTGATTCACCCCTCCACTTT	CASGLVPTPFFDSPLHF
NA	NA	TRBV4-3	TRBJ1-2	TGCGCCAGCAGCCGGGACGCCAGGGGCTATGGCTACACCTTC	CASSRDARGYGYTF
TRBD2	NA	TRBV3-1/TRBV3-2	TRBJ2-2	TGTGCCAGCAGCCAACAGCGGGGGGGCTCGAACACCGGGGAGCTGTTTTTT	CASSQQRGGSNTGELFF
TRBD2	NA	TRBV2	TRBJ2-7	TGTGCCAGCACCTCGGGACTAGCGGGGGGCCCGTTCTACGAGCAGTACTTC	CASTSGLAGGPFYEQYF
NA	NA	TRBV18	TRBJ2-7	TGTGCCAGCTCCCGGTCCGGGACACCATACTACGAGCAGTACTTC	CASSRSGTPYYEQYF
TRBD1	NA	TRBV6-5	TRBJ1-2	TGTGCCAGCGGTCGACAGGGTTTTGAGGGCTACACCTTC	CASGRQGFEGYTF
TRBD2	NA	TRBV7-2	TRBJ2-3	TGTGCCAGCAGCCCGTGGACTAGTGCGACAGATACGCAGTATTTT	CASSPWTSATDTQYF
NA	NA	TRBV7-2	TRBJ1-2	TGTGCCAGCAGCTTAGGGGGGGGCCTGGGCGGCTACACCTTC	CASSLGGGLGGYTF
TRBD2	once	TRBV2	TRBJ2-1	TGTGCCAGCAGCCCCGGGACTACTTCCTACAATGAGCAGTTCTTC	CASSPGTTSYNEQFF
NA	NA	TRBV30	TRBJ1-1	TGTGCCTGGAGTATGGAGCTTCACACTGAAGCTTTCTTT	CAWSMELHTEAFF
NA	few	TRBV5-1	TRBJ2-1	TGCGCCAGCAGCTTGGTCGGTGAGCAGTTCTTC	CASSLVGEQFF
NA	NA	TRBV18	TRBJ1-4	TGTGCCAGCTCACCACGGGACAAAAATGAAAAACTGTTTTTT	CASSPRDKNEKLFF
TRBD1	NA	TRBV5-6	TRBJ1-5	TGTGCCAGCAGCCCCGGGACAGGGTTGGTCGATCAGCCCCAGCATTTT	CASSPGTGLVDQPQHF
NA	NA	TRBV29-1	TRBJ1-2	TGCAGCGTTATCGTGGGGGCGCTTGGCTTGGGCTACACCTTC	CSVIVGALGLGYTF
NA	NA	TRBV2	TRBJ2-7	TGTGCCAGCAGAGACACCCGACACTCCTACGAGCAGTACTTC	CASRDTRHSYEQYF
NA	NA	TRBV7-2	TRBJ2-1	TGTGCCAGCAGTTTGACCAGGGGCCATTACAATGAGCAGTTCTTC	CASSLTRGHYNEQFF
TRBD1	NA	TRBV5-1	TRBJ2-3	TGCGCCAGCAGCCCCGGACAGGGCAACCCCACAGATACGCAGTATTTT	CASSPGQGNPTDTQYF
NA	once	TRBV7-3	TRBJ2-1	TGTGCCAGCAGCTCAGGGGTTGGCTCCTACAATGAGCAGTTCTTC	CASSSGVGSYNEQFF
NA	NA	TRBV5-1	TRBJ1-2	TGCGCCAGCAGCCTGGGGTGGGAGACGGGGTTCTATGGCTACACCTTC	CASSLGWETGFYGYTF
NA	NA	TRBV5-6	TRBJ1-5	TGTGCCAGCAGCTTGTACGGACAGACCAGCAATCAGCCCCAGCATTTT	CASSLYGQTSNQPQHF
NA	NA	TRBV12-5	TRBJ1-2	TGTGCTAGTGGTTCCCCTCCCTATGGCTACACCTTC	CASGSPPYGYTF
TRBD1	few	TRBV4-2	TRBJ2-5	TGTGCCAGCAGCCAAGCAGGACAGGGGGAACAAAAGACCCAGTACTTC	CASSQAGQGEQKTQYF
NA	NA	TRBV7-3	TRBJ1-1	TGTGCCAGCAGCTTAAGTTCCGGGAACACTGAAGCTTTCTTT	CASSLSSGNTEAFF
NA	once	TRBV3-1/TRBV3-2	TRBJ1-2	TGTGCCAGCAGAGAATCAGGCATGACCTTGGGCTACACCTTC	CASRESGMTLGYTF
NA	NA	TRBV27	TRBJ1-5	TGTGCCAGCAGCCCATCAGGGTCTCAGCCCCAGCATTTT	CASSPSGSQPQHF
TRBD2	NA	TRBV7-3	TRBJ2-1	TGTGCCAGCAGCTCTAGCGGGGGGGCCTGGAATGAGCAGTTCTTC	CASSSSGGAWNEQFF
TRBD1	NA	TRBV10-3	TRBJ1-2	TGTGCCATCAGCAAATCGACAGGGCCATACCCGGGCTACACCTTC	CAISKSTGPYPGYTF
TRBD2	NA	TRBV2	TRBJ2-1	TGTGCCAGCAGTGAAGACGGGGGGGCGTACAATGAGCAGTTCTTC	CASSEDGGAYNEQFF
NA	NA	TRBV19	TRBJ2-7	TGTGCCAGTAGTATCGAGACAGGCTCCTACGAGCAGTACTTC	CASSIETGSYEQYF
TRBD1	NA	TRBV2	TRBJ1-1	TGTGCCAGCAGTGAGGACAGGGTGAACACTGAAGCTTTCTTT	CASSEDRVNTEAFF
TRBD2	NA	TRBV28	TRBJ2-1	TGTGCCAGCAGTCCTACTAGCGGAAACTACAATGAGCAGTTCTTC	CASSPTSGNYNEQFF
NA	NA	TRBV12-3/TRBV12-4	TRBJ1-2	TGTGCCAGCAGTTTGGGGGGGGCGCTTACCTTC	CASSLGGALTF
NA	NA	TRBV29-1	TRBJ1-6	TGCAGCGCTGCGACAGGTTATAATTCACCCCTCCACTTT	CSAATGYNSPLHF
NA	once	TRBV12-1	TRBJ2-2	TGTGCCAGCAGCTTTGCCCGGGTCCAGCTGTTTTTT	CASSFARVQLFF
TRBD1	NA	TRBV5-1	TRBJ2-1	TGCGCCAGCAGCTTGGGACAGGGGGCGAACAATGAGCAGTTCTTC	CASSLGQGANNEQFF